This T cell receptor beta chain was obtained from a study of naive and memory T cell subsets. General study points: From naive to CM, EM and EMRA, diversity decreased and Gini increased. Possibly reflecting memory cells re-expressing CD45RA, a few larger clonotypes occurred in naive repertoires, especially CD8. Over 90% of naive TCR sequences appeared only once after error correction, unlike memory subsets.

With respect to this clonotype: The antigen remains undetermined.

The beta constant-region primer was an equimolar mix of two oligonucleotides covering TRBC1 and TRBC2. Four rounds of PCR amplified the ligated cDNA using nested alpha and beta constant-region primers plus SP2. The cDNA 3' end received a ligated single-stranded oligonucleotide carrying the SP2 primer and a 12-nucleotide UMI. TCRdb reprocessed the UMI-ligation and nested PCR reads with MiXCR, giving one entry per CDR3 protein. The data show roughly 92,000 distinct CDR3 sequences, approximately 10% seen once. CDR3 size: 15 residues. V shed 4 bases and J 6 bases; nucleotides not matched to a gene: 7. Material for sequencing was naive CD4+ T cells from blood. V usage is TRBV12-3 or TRBV12-4 and J usage is TRBJ1-5; 9 bases map to TRBD1. This receptor was identified in a human donor in good health. The CDR3 spells CASSSGQGISQPQHF. The DNA of the CDR3 is TGTGCCAGCAGTTCCGGACAGGGGATAAGTCAGCCCCAGCATTTT.